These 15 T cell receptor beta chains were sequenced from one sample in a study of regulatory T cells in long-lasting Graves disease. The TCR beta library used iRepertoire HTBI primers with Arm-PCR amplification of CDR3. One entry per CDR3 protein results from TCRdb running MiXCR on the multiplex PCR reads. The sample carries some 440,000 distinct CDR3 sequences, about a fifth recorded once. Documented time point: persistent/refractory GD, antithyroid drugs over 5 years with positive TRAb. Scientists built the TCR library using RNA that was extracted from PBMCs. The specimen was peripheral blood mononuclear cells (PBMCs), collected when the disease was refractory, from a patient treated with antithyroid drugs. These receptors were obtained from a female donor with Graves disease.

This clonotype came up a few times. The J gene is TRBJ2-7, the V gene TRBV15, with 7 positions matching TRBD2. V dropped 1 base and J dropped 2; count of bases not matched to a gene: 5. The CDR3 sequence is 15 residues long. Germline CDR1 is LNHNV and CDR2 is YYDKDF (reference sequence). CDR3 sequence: CATSRGPGGTYEQYF. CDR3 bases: TGTGCCACCAGCAGAGGGCCGGGAGGAACCTACGAGCAGTACTTC.

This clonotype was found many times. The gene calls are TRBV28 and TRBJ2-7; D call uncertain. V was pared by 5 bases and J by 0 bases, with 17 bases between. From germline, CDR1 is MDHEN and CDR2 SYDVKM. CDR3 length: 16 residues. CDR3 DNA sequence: TGTGCCAGCAGTGATCTTAGTGACACGAGCTCCTACGAGCAGTACTTC. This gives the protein CASSDLSDTSSYEQYF.

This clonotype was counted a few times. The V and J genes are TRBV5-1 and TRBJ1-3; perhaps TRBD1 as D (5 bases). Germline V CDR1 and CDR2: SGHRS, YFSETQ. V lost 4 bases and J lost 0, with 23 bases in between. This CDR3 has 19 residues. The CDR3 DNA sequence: TGCGCCAGCAGCCCGGAGGTCGGGGCTCCCCGAACCTCTGGAAACACCATATATTTT. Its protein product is CASSPEVGAPRTSGNTIYF. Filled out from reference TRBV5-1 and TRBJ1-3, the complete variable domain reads KAGVTQTPRYLIKTRGQQVTLSCSPISGHRSVSWYQQTPGQGLQFLFEYFSETQRNKGNFPGRFSGRQFSNSRSEMNVSTLELGDSALYLCASSPEVGAPRTSGNTIYFGEGSWLTVV.

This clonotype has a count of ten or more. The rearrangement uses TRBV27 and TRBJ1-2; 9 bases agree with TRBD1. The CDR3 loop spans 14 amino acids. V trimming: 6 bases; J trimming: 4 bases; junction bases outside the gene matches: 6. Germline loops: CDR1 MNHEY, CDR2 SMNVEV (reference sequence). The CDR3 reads CASRTTGGLYGYTF. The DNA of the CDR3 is TGTGCCAGCAGAACGACAGGGGGACTCTATGGCTACACCTTC.

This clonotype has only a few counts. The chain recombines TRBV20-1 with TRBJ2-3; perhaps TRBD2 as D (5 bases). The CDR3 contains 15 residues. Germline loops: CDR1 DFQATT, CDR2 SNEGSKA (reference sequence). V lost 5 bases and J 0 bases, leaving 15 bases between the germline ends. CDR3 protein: CSARRGGESTDTQYF. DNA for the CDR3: TGCAGTGCTCGTCGTGGTGGGGAGAGCACAGATACGCAGTATTTT.

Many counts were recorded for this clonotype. The DNA for the CDR3 is TGTGCCAGCAGTTACCTCCCCCCTAGCGGGAGGGACGAGCAGTACTTC. The encoded protein is CASSYLPPSGRDEQYF. The chain has TRBV6-2 or TRBV6-3 and TRBJ2-7; 12 bases fit TRBD2. V lost 2 bases and J lost 5; bases outside the gene matches: 7. Per germline, CDR1 MNHEY and CDR2 SVGEGT. There are 16 residues in the CDR3.

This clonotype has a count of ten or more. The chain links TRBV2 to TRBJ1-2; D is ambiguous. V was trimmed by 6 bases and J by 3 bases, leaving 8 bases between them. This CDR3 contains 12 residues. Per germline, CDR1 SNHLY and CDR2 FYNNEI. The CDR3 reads CASRSKDYGYTF. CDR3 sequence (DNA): TGTGCCAGCAGGTCTAAGGACTATGGCTACACCTTC.

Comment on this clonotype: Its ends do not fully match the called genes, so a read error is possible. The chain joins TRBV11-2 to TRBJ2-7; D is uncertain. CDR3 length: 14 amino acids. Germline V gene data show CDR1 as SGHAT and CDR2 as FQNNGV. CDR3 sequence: CANSLEDRSYEQYF. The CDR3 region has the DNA TGTGCCAACAGCTTAGAAGATCGGAGCTACGAGCAGTACTTC.

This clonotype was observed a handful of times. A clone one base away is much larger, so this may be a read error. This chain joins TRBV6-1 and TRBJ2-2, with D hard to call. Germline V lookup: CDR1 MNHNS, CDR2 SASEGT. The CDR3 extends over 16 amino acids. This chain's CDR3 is CARSENAVLFTGELFF. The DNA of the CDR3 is TGTGCCCGCAGTGAAAACGCAGTACTCTTCACCGGGGAGCTGTTTTTT.

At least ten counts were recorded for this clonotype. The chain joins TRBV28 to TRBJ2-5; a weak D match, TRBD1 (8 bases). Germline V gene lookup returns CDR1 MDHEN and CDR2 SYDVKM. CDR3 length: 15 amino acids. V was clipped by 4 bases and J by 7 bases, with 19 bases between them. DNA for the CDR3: TGTGCCAGCAGTTCCGGACAGGGAGGGTTGGGGACCCAGTACTTC. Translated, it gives CASSSGQGGLGTQYF.

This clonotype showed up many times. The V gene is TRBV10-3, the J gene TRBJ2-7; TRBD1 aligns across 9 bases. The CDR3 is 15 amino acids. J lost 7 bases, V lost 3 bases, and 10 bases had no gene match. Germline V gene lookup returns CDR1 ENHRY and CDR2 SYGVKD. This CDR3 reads CAISDSGDRASEQYF. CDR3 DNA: TGTGCCATCAGTGACTCGGGGGACAGGGCGTCAGAGCAGTACTTC.

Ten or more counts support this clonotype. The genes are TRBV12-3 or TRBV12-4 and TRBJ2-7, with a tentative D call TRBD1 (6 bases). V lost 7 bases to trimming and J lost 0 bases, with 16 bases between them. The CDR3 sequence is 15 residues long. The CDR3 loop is CASIQDSPSSYEQYF. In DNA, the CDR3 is TGTGCCAGCATCCAGGACAGCCCGAGCTCCTACGAGCAGTACTTC.

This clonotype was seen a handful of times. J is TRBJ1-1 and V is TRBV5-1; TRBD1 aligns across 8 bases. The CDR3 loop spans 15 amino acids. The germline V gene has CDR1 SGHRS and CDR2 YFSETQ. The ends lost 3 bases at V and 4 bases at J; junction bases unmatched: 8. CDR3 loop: CASSSRTGPATEAFF. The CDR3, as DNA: TGCGCCAGCAGCTCAAGGACAGGGCCCGCCACTGAAGCTTTCTTT.

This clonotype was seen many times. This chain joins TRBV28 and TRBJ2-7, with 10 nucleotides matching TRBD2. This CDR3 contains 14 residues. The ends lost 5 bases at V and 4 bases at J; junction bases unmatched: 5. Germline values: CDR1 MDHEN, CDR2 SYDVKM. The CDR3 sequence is CASSASGRAYEQYF. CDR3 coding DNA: TGTGCCAGCAGTGCTAGCGGGAGAGCGTACGAGCAGTACTTC.

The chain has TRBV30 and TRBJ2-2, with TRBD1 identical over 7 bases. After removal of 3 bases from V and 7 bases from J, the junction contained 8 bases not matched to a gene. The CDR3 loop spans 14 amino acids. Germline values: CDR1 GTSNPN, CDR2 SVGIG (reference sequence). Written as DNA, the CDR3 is TGTGCCTGGAGCCCGGGACAGACAAACGGGGAGCTGTTTTTT. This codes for CAWSPGQTNGELFF.